A single sample gave rise to the 14 T cell receptor beta chains below, sequenced in a study of T cell responses to AZD1222 COVID-19 vaccine. Measured with immunoSEQ multiplex PCR; TCRdb has only the in-frame clones, and not every one. The top ten hold 2.5% to 3.5% of the sample, which has 130,000 or so clones, 85% to 90% seen once. The source was peripheral blood, collected 28 days after the second AZD1222 dose. These receptors all come from an adult who received the AZD1222 COVID-19 vaccine.

The chain has TRBV28 and TRBJ2-4; 9 nucleotides match TRBD2. Germline loops: CDR1 MDHEN, CDR2 SYDVKM. The V segment lost 10 bases and the J segment 3 bases; nucleotides outside the gene matches: 7. This CDR3 region has 14 residues. CDR3: CATAGGLDKNIQYF. The CDR3 DNA follows: TGTGCCACCGCGGGGGGGCTAGACAAAAACATTCAGTACTTC.

The chain uses TRBV4-3 and TRBJ2-7, with a weak D call TRBD1 (6 bases). The CDR3 runs to 16 residues. CDR1 is LGHNA, CDR2 YSLEER, per germline. Trimming took off 0 bases at V and 5 bases at J, with 17 bases between the two ends. The CDR3 spells CASSQDRDTPGDEQYF. In DNA, the CDR3 is TGCGCCAGCAGCCAAGATCGGGACACTCCTGGGGACGAGCAGTACTTC.

The V call is TRBV19, the J call TRBJ1-2; TRBD1 aligns across 11 bases. Unmatched junction bases numbered 12, after V lost 7 bases and J lost 2 bases. This CDR3 is built from 17 residues. CDR1 is LNHDA, CDR2 SQIVND, per germline (reference sequence). The CDR3 spells CASTDGQGASSNYGYTF. The CDR3 coding sequence is TGTGCCAGTACCGATGGACAGGGGGCTTCTTCGAACTATGGCTACACCTTC.

The chain links TRBV6-1 to TRBJ1-2; D is ambiguous. The CDR3 sequence is 14 residues long. Trimming cost V 3 bases and J 4 bases, with 12 bases left between them. CDR1 is MNHNS, CDR2 SASEGT, per germline. The CDR3 loop is CASSEYPEGYGYTF. The DNA of the CDR3 is TGTGCCAGCAGTGAGTATCCAGAGGGCTATGGCTACACCTTC.

The sample holds one count of this clone. The rearrangement links TRBV9 to TRBJ2-5, with D perhaps being TRBD1 or TRBD2 (5 bases each). The germline V and J ends were trimmed by 0 bases and 0 bases, with 9 bases remaining between them. CDR3 length: 15 amino acids. CDR1 SGDLS and CDR2 YYNGEE come from the germline V gene. CDR3 sequence: CASSVGDPNQETQYF. The CDR3 DNA follows: TGTGCCAGCAGCGTAGGGGACCCCAACCAAGAGACCCAGTACTTC.

The chain recombines TRBV5-1 with TRBJ2-3; 9 nucleotides agree with TRBD2. The V gene's germline CDR1 is SGHRS and CDR2 YFSETQ. The CDR3 totals 15 residues. Unmatched junction bases numbered 5, after V lost 2 bases and J lost 4 bases. CDR3 region: CASSFGTSISDTQYF. DNA of the CDR3: TGCGCCAGCAGCTTCGGGACTAGCATTTCAGATACGCAGTATTTT.

The chain combines TRBV7-2 with TRBJ1-2; tentative D call: TRBD1 (5 bases). V lost 1 base and J lost 2, with 5 bases in between. From germline, CDR1 is SGHTA and CDR2 FQGNSA. There are 13 residues in the CDR3. Here the CDR3 reads CASSLGQNYGYTF. DNA of the CDR3: TGTGCCAGCAGCTTAGGACAGAACTATGGCTACACCTTC. The variable domain in full, completed from reference TRBV7-2 and TRBJ1-2, reads GAGVSQSPSNKVTEKGKDVELRCDPISGHTALYWYRQSLGQGLEFLIYFQGNSAPDKSGLPSDRFSAERTGGSVSTLTIQRTQQEDSAVYLCASSLGQNYGYTFGSGTRLTVV.

V and J are TRBV6-5 and TRBJ1-1; TRBD1 might be the D (6 bases). V lost 2 bases, J lost 6 bases, and 16 bases lay in between. In germline, CDR1 is MNHEY, CDR2 SVGAGI. This CDR3 is 15 amino acids long. The CDR3, as DNA: TGTGCCAGCAGTTACCTACAGGGACTCAATTCTGAAGCTTTCTTT. Residues: CASSYLQGLNSEAFF.

This clone was counted between two and nine times. The chain recombines TRBV5-1 with TRBJ1-2; 7 bases are a match to TRBD1. V trimming: 4 bases; J trimming: 4 bases; junction bases outside the gene matches: 4. The CDR3 is 13 amino acids. Per the germline V gene, CDR1 is SGHRS and CDR2 is YFSETQ. CDR3 residues: CASSKTGSYGYTF. CDR3 DNA: TGCGCCAGCAGCAAGACAGGGTCCTATGGCTACACCTTC.

Comments on this clone: At one end the junction does not follow the germline gene, possibly because of a read error. J is TRBJ2-1 and V is TRBV7-7; D might be TRBD2 (6 bases). Germline V gene sequence: CDR1 SSHAT, CDR2 FNYEAQ (reference sequence). The CDR3 runs 16 residues. In DNA, the CDR3 is TGTGCTAGCAGCCAGGAGGAGCGGGTCTCCTACAATGAGCAGTTCTTC. This sequence encodes CASSQEERVSYNEQFF.

This chain links TRBV5-1 with TRBJ1-1; 7 bases fit TRBD1. V lost 4 bases, J lost 4 bases, and 10 bases stayed unmatched. The CDR3 sequence is 15 residues long. The germline V gene encodes CDR1 SGHRS and CDR2 YFSETQ. CDR3 DNA: TGCGCCAGCAGCGCCCGAACAGGGGTGGGCACTGAAGCTTTCTTT. The encoded protein is CASSARTGVGTEAFF. Full variable domain (outside the CDR3, taken from reference TRBV5-1 and TRBJ1-1): KAGVTQTPRYLIKTRGQQVTLSCSPISGHRSVSWYQQTPGQGLQFLFEYFSETQRNKGNFPGRFSGRQFSNSRSEMNVSTLELGDSALYLCASSARTGVGTEAFFGQGTRLTVV.

This chain uses TRBV5-1 with TRBJ1-3, with 7 bases aligning to TRBD1. The CDR3 totals 16 residues. V lost 4 bases and J lost 6; bases outside the gene matches: 13. The germline V gene has CDR1 SGHRS and CDR2 YFSETQ. This chain's CDR3 is CASSPDVGGSQNTIYF. DNA of the CDR3: TGCGCCAGCAGCCCAGATGTAGGGGGCTCCCAAAACACCATATATTTT.

The chain has TRBV7-9 and TRBJ2-3, with 16 nucleotides matching TRBD2. V was clipped by 3 bases and J by 3 bases; unmatched bases: 3. This CDR3 has 17 amino acids. Germline V gene data show CDR1 as SEHNR and CDR2 as FQNEAQ (reference sequence). CDR3 protein: CASSFGTSGGETDTQYF. The CDR3 region has the DNA TGTGCCAGCAGCTTTGGGACTAGCGGGGGGGAAACAGATACGCAGTATTTT.

The chain is built from TRBV19 and TRBJ1-1; D perhaps matches TRBD1 (5 bases). V was pared by 7 bases and J by 3 bases, with 18 bases between. This CDR3 region has 15 residues. Germline CDR1 is LNHDA and CDR2 is SQIVND (reference sequence). CDR3 region: CASKRGPARDTEAFF. CDR3 coding DNA: TGTGCCAGTAAGCGGGGCCCGGCGAGAGACACTGAAGCTTTCTTT.